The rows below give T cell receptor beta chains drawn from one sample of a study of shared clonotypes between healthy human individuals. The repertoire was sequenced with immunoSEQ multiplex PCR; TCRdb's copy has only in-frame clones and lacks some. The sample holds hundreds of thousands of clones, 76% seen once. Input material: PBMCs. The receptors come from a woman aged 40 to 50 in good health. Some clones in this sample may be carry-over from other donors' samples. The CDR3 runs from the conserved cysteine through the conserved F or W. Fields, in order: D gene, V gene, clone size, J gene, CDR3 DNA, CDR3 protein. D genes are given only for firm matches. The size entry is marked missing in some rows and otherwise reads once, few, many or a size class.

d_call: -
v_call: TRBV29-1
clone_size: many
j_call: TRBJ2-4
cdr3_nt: TGCAGCGTACTATTAGTCGGGGCCAAAAACATTCAGTACTTC
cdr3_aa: CSVLLVGAKNIQYF

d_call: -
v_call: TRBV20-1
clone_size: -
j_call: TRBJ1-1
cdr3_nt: TGCAGTGCTAGGCCTGGGCCTGAAGCCTTCTTT
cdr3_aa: CSARPGPEAFF

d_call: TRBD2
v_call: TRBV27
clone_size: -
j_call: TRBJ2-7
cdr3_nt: TGTGCCAGCAGGCCGTCGGGGTCGGGGGGAGAGCAGTACTTC
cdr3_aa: CASRPSGSGGEQYF

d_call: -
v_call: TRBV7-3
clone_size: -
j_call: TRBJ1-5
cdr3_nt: TGTGCCAGCAGCCCCGAGCGGAATCAGCCCCAGCATTTT
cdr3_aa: CASSPERNQPQHF

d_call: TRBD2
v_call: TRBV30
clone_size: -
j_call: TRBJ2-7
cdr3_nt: TGTGCCTGGAGTCAGCTAGCGGGAGCCGAGCAGTACTTC
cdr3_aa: CAWSQLAGAEQYF

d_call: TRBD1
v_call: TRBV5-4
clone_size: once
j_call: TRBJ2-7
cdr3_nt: TGTGCCAGCAGCGTGGGACAGGGGGCGGCGAACTACGAGCAGTACTTC
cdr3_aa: CASSVGQGAANYEQYF

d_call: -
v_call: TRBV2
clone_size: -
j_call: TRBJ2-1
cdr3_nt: TGTGCCAGCAGGACCCTTTGGGCAAATTACAATGAGCAGTTCTTC
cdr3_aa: CASRTLWANYNEQFF

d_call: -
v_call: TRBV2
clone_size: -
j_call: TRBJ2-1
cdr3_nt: TGTGCCAGCAAAACTAGTAGGAACAATGAGCAGTTCTTC
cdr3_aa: CASKTSRNNEQFF

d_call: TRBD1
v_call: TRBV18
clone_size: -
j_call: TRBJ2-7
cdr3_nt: TGTGCCAGCTCACCACTACAGGGGAACTACGAGCAGTACTTC
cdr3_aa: CASSPLQGNYEQYF

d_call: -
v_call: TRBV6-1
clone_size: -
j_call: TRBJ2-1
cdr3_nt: TGTGCCAGCAGTGGGGGGCTTCACAATGAGCAGTTCTTC
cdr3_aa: CASSGGLHNEQFF

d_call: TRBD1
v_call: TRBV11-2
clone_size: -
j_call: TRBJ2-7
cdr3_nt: TGTGCCAGCAGCTGGGGGCAGGGGGCCGGCGAGCAGTACTTC
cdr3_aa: CASSWGQGAGEQYF

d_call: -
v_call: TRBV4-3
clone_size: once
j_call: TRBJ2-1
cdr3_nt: TGCGCCAGCAGCCAAGGAGGGGGCAATGAGCAGTTCTTC
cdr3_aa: CASSQGGGNEQFF

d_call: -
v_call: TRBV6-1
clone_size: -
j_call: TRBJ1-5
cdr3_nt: TGTGCCAGCAGTGTGGGCGGACATCAACTGCCCCAGCATTTT
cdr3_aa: CASSVGGHQLPQHF

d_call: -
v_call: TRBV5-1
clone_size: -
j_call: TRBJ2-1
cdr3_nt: TGCGCCAGCAGCTTCCTAGGTCGGGATGAGCAGTTCTTC
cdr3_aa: CASSFLGRDEQFF

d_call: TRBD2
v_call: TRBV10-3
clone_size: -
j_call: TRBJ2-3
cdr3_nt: TGTGCCATCAGCACACCGGGACTAGCGGGGGGCTATACGCAGTACTTT
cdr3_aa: CAISTPGLAGGYTQYF

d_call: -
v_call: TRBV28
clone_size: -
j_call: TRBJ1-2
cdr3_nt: TGTGCCAGCAGACAACCCTCCCCCAGGGGCCATGGCTACACCTTC
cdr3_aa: CASRQPSPRGHGYTF

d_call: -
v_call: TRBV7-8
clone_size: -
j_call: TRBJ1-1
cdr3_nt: TGTGCCAGCAGCTTAGCGGGTAGAAGGACTGAAGCTTTCTTT
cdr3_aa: CASSLAGRRTEAFF

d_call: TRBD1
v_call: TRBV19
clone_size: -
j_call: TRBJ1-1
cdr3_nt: TGTGCCAGTAGTTATCGACAGGGTCGAGCTTTCTTT
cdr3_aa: CASSYRQGRAFF

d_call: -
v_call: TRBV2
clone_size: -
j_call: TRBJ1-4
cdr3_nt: TGTGCCAGCAGCGGGTGGGCCAATGAAAAACTGTTTTTT
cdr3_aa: CASSGWANEKLFF

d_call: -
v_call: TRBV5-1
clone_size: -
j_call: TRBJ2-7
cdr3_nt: TGCGCCAGCAGCTTTTCTCCCAGGGAACTCTCCTACGAGCAGTACTTC
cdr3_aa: CASSFSPRELSYEQYF

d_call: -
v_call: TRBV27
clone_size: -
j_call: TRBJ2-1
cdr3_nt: TGTGCCAGCAGGGGACGGGACCCTCAGAAATACAATGAGCAGTTCTTC
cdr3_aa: CASRGRDPQKYNEQFF

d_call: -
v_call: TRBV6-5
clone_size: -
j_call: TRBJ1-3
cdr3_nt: TGTGCCACCACGTTCGGCTCTGGAAACACCATATATTTT
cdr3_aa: CATTFGSGNTIYF

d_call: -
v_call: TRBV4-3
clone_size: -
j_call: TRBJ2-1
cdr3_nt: TGCGCCAGCAGCCAAGATGTGTGGGAGGGGGTGTCCTACAATGAGCAGTTCTTC
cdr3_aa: CASSQDVWEGVSYNEQFF

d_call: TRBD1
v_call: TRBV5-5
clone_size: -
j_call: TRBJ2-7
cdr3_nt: TGTGCCAGCAGCTTTCAGGGGGCATACGAGCAGTACTTC
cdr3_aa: CASSFQGAYEQYF

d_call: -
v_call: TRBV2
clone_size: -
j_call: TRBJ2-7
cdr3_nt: TGTGCCAGCAGTGAAGCCCGAGAAATAGCCTACGAGCAGTACTTC
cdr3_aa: CASSEAREIAYEQYF

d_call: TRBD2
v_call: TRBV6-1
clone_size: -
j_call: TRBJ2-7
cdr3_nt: TGTGCCAGCAGCGACGGAAGCGGGACCTCGAACGAGCAGTACTTC
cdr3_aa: CASSDGSGTSNEQYF

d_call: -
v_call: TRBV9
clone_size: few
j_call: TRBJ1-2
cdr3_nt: TGTGCCAGCAGCGTAACCATTGGCCCCCTTCTTAACTATGGCTACACCTTC
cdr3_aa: CASSVTIGPLLNYGYTF

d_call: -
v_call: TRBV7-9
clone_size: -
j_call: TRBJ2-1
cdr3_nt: TGTGCCAGCAGCTTCAGGGGTACCCTTGCGGACAAGGGGCCTAGTGAGCAGTTCTTC
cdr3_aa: CASSFRGTLADKGPSEQFF

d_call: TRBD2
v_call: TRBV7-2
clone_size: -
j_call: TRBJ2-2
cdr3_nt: TGTGCCAGCAGCTCGCCACCCGGGAGGAGGTACACCGGGGAGCTGTTTTTT
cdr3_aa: CASSSPPGRRYTGELFF